This T cell receptor (beta chain) is from a study of identical twins. Notes on the study in general: Whereas memory repertoires showed no such difference, abundant cord blood beta clonotypes carried fewer insertions.

As regards this clonotype: Its target is not known.

Germline assignment: CDR1 ENHRY and CDR2 SYGVKD. The CDR3 contains 13 residues. Addition of a universal primer site occurred through template switching, and cDNA carried unique molecular identifiers. TCRdb redid the calling of the 5' RACE reads with MiXCR, one entry per CDR3 protein. This table has about 280,000 distinct CDR3 sequences, about 8.9% appearing once. These same data were also listed under a study on yellow fever vaccine responses in identical twins.

This clonotype originated in a woman under 30 in good health. Sequenced material: memory (CD45RO+) T cells sorted from blood. This chain joins TRBV10-3 and TRBJ1-2; D might be TRBD1 (6 bases). The CDR3 reads CSISNREKHGYTF. The CDR3 DNA sequence: TGTAGCATCAGTAACAGGGAGAAACATGGCTACACCTTC.